These 25 T cell receptor beta chains originate from one sample sequenced in a study of graft-versus-host responses after intestinal transplantation. For these TCRs, the target antigens are not known. Assay: immunoSEQ multiplex PCR; the TCRdb copy retains only in-frame clones and omits some. The table shows approximately 80,000 clones, with about 89% occurring only once. This material consisted of unstimulated CD4+ T cells sorted from spleen or lymph node cells, taken before intestinal transplant. The receptor set was obtained from a human donor who received an intestinal transplant.

The chain couples TRBV5-1 to TRBJ1-2; possible D gene TRBD1, 5 bases. V lost 4 bases and J lost 5, with 18 bases in between. This CDR3 is built from 15 residues. Germline-derived CDR1 and CDR2 are SGHRS and YFSETQ. The DNA of the CDR3 is TGCGCCAGCAGCCGGGGGTCGCCCGGCGAGTATGGCTACACCTTC. Translating gives CASSRGSPGEYGYTF.

This sequence joins TRBV6-1 and TRBJ1-2, with 7 bases that match TRBD1. The V segment lost 1 base and the J segment 0 bases; nucleotides outside the gene matches: 2. The CDR3 is 15 residues long. Per the germline V gene, CDR1 is MNHNS and CDR2 is SASEGT. The chain's CDR3 is CASSEGQGTNYGYTF. Written as DNA, the CDR3 is TGTGCCAGCAGTGAAGGACAGGGAACTAACTATGGCTACACCTTC.

CDR3 sequence: CASSPSSRVYEQFF. The CDR3 DNA reads as TGTGCCAGCAGCCCCTCCAGCAGGGTGTATGAGCAGTTCTTC. V usage is TRBV5-4 and J usage is TRBJ2-1, with D possibly being TRBD1 (5 bases). Deletions cut 4 bases from V and 8 bases from J, with 16 bases between. The CDR3 runs 14 residues. Germline V gene data show CDR1 as SGHNT and CDR2 as YYREEE (reference sequence).

The V and J genes are TRBV28 and TRBJ2-5; 7 positions agree with TRBD2. The CDR3 is 13 residues long. Germline-derived CDR1 and CDR2 are MDHEN and SYDVKM. V was clipped by 2 bases and J by 5 bases; unmatched bases: 2. CDR3 coding DNA: TGTGCCAGCAGTTTAGCGACTAGCGAGACCCAGTACTTC. The encoded protein is CASSLATSETQYF.

The chain has TRBV18 and TRBJ2-1, with D possibly matching TRBD2 (5 bases). CDR1 and CDR2 from the germline V gene are KGHSH and LQKENI. The CDR3 consists of 17 residues. The V and J ends lost 0 bases and 0 bases respectively, with 12 bases between them. CDR3 loop: CASSPPKRQSSYNEQFF. CDR3 DNA: TGTGCCAGCTCACCACCGAAGCGGCAGAGCTCCTACAATGAGCAGTTCTTC.

V usage is TRBV9 and J usage is TRBJ2-1; 7 bases agree with TRBD2. V dropped 4 bases and J dropped 9; count of bases not matched to a gene: 16. The CDR3 is 16 residues long. Germline V CDR1 and CDR2: SGDLS, YYNGEE. The CDR3 here is CASSPGTKSSRGEQFF. CDR3 sequence (DNA): TGTGCCAGCAGCCCCGGGACTAAATCTTCCCGGGGTGAGCAGTTCTTC.

V is TRBV5-8 and J is TRBJ2-2; a possible D gene is TRBD2 (5 bases). Between the trimmed V and J ends, which lost 0 bases and 1 base, there was a span of 16 bases. Looked up from germline, CDR1 is SGHTS and CDR2 is YDEGEE. The CDR3 extends over 18 amino acids. CDR3 nucleotide sequence: TGTGCCAGCAGCTTGGACGTGTCTCCTAGCTGGAACACCGGGGAGCTGTTTTTT. This encodes CASSLDVSPSWNTGELFF.

CDR3 bases: TGTGCCAGCAGCCCAGCCCGCTGGGACAGGGCCGAGCAGTACTTC. It specifies CASSPARWDRAEQYF. This rearrangement joins TRBV28 to TRBJ2-7; TRBD1 matches 9 bases. The V gene end was trimmed by 6 bases and the J gene end by 6 bases; junction bases not matched to a gene: 12. CDR3 size: 15 residues. CDR1 and CDR2 (germline): MDHEN, SYDVKM.

The genes are TRBV5-1 and TRBJ2-2; D perhaps matches TRBD1 (5 bases). This CDR3 has 16 residues. The V end was cut by 0 bases, the J end by 1 base, with 10 bases between. Per germline, CDR1 SGHRS and CDR2 YFSETQ. The CDR3 DNA is TGCGCCAGCAGCTTGGGCCTGACAGTGAACACCGGGGAGCTGTTTTTT. Encoded protein: CASSLGLTVNTGELFF.

V usage is TRBV6-5 and J usage is TRBJ2-1; weak D call: TRBD2 (6 bases). Trimming left V 0 bases short and J 7 bases short, with 13 bases between. This CDR3 region has 15 residues. Per germline, CDR1 MNHEY and CDR2 SVGAGI. As DNA, the CDR3 is TGTGCCAGCAGTTACTCGGGGGGTCCGCAGAATGAGCAGTTCTTC. It is translated as CASSYSGGPQNEQFF.

This clone was observed once. The chain recombines TRBV5-6 with TRBJ2-5; D unclear. The tail of the sequence fits TRBJ2-7 better, so the J call may be wrong. The germline V gene has CDR1 SGHDT and CDR2 YYEEEE. The CDR3 contains 14 residues. The CDR3 nucleotides read TGTGCCAGCAGCTTGGGCGGTAGAAACTACGAGCAGTACTTC. Protein: CASSLGGRNYEQYF.

The rearrangement links TRBV6-5 to TRBJ1-1; TRBD1 is a possible D gene (6 bases). Trimming left V 5 bases short and J 3 bases short, with 16 bases between. This CDR3 is built from 15 residues. The V gene's germline CDR1 is MNHEY and CDR2 SVGAGI. Here the CDR3 reads CASSLTGKADTEAFF. Here the CDR3 DNA reads TGTGCCAGCAGTCTCACAGGGAAGGCGGACACTGAAGCTTTCTTT.

The chain uses TRBV19 and TRBJ2-7; weak D call: TRBD1 (5 bases). V was pared by 3 bases and J by 2 bases, with 8 bases between. The CDR3 is 13 residues long. The germline V gene encodes CDR1 LNHDA and CDR2 SQIVND (reference sequence). The DNA of the CDR3 is TGTGCCAGTAGTATGACAGTGACCTACGAGCAGTACTTC. Translation gives CASSMTVTYEQYF.

Worth noting for this clone: At one boundary the junction diverges from the germline segment, which might be a read error. This rearrangement joins TRBV7-7 to TRBJ2-5; weak D call: TRBD1 (6 bases). This CDR3 is built from 14 residues. Germline loops: CDR1 SSHAT, CDR2 FNYEAQ (reference sequence). CDR3 loop: CASSLGPGEETQYF. In DNA form, the CDR3 reads TGTGCTAGCAGCTTAGGTCCAGGGGAAGAGACCCAGTACTTC.

The CDR3 sequence: CASRSLATNEKLFF. CDR3 nucleotide sequence: TGTGCCAGCAGGTCCCTAGCAACTAATGAAAAACTGTTTTTT. This chain connects TRBV27 to TRBJ1-4, with unresolved D. With 6 bases removed from V and 0 bases from J, the gap between germline ends came to 8 bases. The CDR3 runs 14 residues. The germline V gene encodes CDR1 MNHEY and CDR2 SMNVEV (reference sequence).

The gene calls are TRBV7-8 and TRBJ2-7; 8 positions match TRBD1. V was clipped by 0 bases and J by 1 base; unmatched bases: 23. Germline V lookup: CDR1 SGHVS, CDR2 FQNEAQ. The length of the CDR3 is 22 residues. CDR3 region: CASSLAMAGGLVAARTSYEQYF. The CDR3, as DNA: TGTGCCAGCAGCTTAGCGATGGCAGGGGGCTTGGTAGCGGCTCGAACATCCTACGAGCAGTACTTC.

V usage is TRBV6-5 and J usage is TRBJ2-5; the match to TRBD1 covers 7 bases. With 6 bases clipped from V and 2 bases from J, the junction kept 6 bases outside the gene matches. Germline-derived CDR1 and CDR2 are MNHEY and SVGAGI. The CDR3 extends over 14 amino acids. The CDR3 nucleotides are TGTGCCAGCAGCCCGGGGACAGTTCAAGAGACCCAGTACTTC. Translation gives CASSPGTVQETQYF.

The chain carries TRBV19 and TRBJ2-7, with TRBD1 matching over 7 bases. Germline loops: CDR1 LNHDA, CDR2 SQIVND (reference sequence). With V trimmed by 5 bases and J by 4 bases, 11 bases remained unmatched. The CDR3 totals 15 residues. The CDR3 loop is CASSRVVGTAYEQYF. The CDR3 nucleotides read TGTGCCAGTAGTCGGGTGGTTGGGACAGCGTACGAGCAGTACTTC.

V gene TRBV6-5 combines with J gene TRBJ2-1, with 7 bases that match TRBD1. Germline lookup yields CDR1 MNHEY and CDR2 SVGAGI. This CDR3 comprises 15 residues. V gave up 2 bases and J gave up 8 bases; unmatched junction bases: 9. CDR3 residues: CASSYTPTGRHEQFF. The DNA of the CDR3 is TGTGCCAGCAGTTACACCCCGACAGGGCGTCATGAGCAGTTCTTC.

This sequence joins TRBV10-2 and TRBJ1-4; a weak D match, TRBD1 (5 bases). The V end was cut by 5 bases, the J end by 0 bases, with 10 bases between. The length of the CDR3 is 15 residues. Germline V gene sequence: CDR1 WSHSY, CDR2 SAAADI. The CDR3 nucleotides read TGCGCCAGCAGTAGGACATTTGCAACTAATGAAAAACTGTTTTTT. Its translation is CASSRTFATNEKLFF.

J is TRBJ2-7 and V is TRBV5-1, with 7 nucleotides matching TRBD1. The junction had 7 bases not matched to a gene; V was cut back by 4 bases and J by 3 bases. From germline, CDR1 is SGHRS and CDR2 YFSETQ. This CDR3 region has 14 residues. CDR3 region: CASSIGTAGYEQYF. The CDR3, as DNA: TGCGCCAGCAGCATAGGGACAGCAGGCTACGAGCAGTACTTC. Combining the CDR3 with reference TRBV5-1 and TRBJ2-7 gives the whole variable domain KAGVTQTPRYLIKTRGQQVTLSCSPISGHRSVSWYQQTPGQGLQFLFEYFSETQRNKGNFPGRFSGRQFSNSRSEMNVSTLELGDSALYLCASSIGTAGYEQYFGPGTRLTVT.

This clone came up a few times. The chain is built from TRBV7-6 and TRBJ2-5; D might be TRBD2 (6 bases). The CDR3 is made up of 13 amino acids. CDR1 is SGHVS and CDR2 is FNYEAQ in the germline V gene. Trimming removed 5 bases from V and 3 bases from J, with 10 bases in between. The CDR3 region is CASSLSGKETQYF. The CDR3 nucleotides read TGTGCCAGCAGCCTTAGCGGTAAAGAGACCCAGTACTTC.

This chain connects TRBV5-5 to TRBJ1-1, with D possibly TRBD1 on 6 matching bases. The CDR3 consists of 15 residues. Germline CDR1 reads SGHKS; CDR2 reads YYEKEE (reference sequence). Trimming took off 2 bases at V and 1 base at J, with 12 bases between the two ends. The CDR3 region has the DNA TGTGCCAGCAGCTTCGTCTCAGGGGAGAACACTGAAGCTTTCTTT. Its translation is CASSFVSGENTEAFF.

This chain connects TRBV27 to TRBJ2-1, with 7 bases lining up with TRBD2. There are 15 residues in the CDR3. With 5 bases clipped from V and 8 bases from J, the junction kept 12 bases outside the gene matches. The germline V gene encodes CDR1 MNHEY and CDR2 SMNVEV (reference sequence). The CDR3 sequence: CASSRYTGGMDEQFF. The CDR3, as DNA: TGTGCCAGCAGTCGCTACACCGGGGGGATGGATGAGCAGTTCTTC.

The chain has TRBV6-5 and TRBJ2-1; D call uncertain. The germline CDR1 and CDR2 sequences are MNHEY and SVGAGI. The CDR3 is 11 residues long. The V and J ends lost 4 bases and 7 bases respectively, with 5 bases between them. The DNA of the CDR3 is TGTGCCAGCAGTTTTCTAAATGAGCAGTTCTTC. It translates to CASSFLNEQFF.